Below, 25 T cell receptor beta chains from the same sample are listed, as sequenced in a study of blood T cell repertoires in COVID-19. Sequencing used immunoSEQ multiplex PCR; TCRdb keeps in-frame clones, though not all of them. The data show tens of thousands of clones, around 79% seen once. The sample taken for sequencing was peripheral blood. These receptors originate from a woman older than 75 with active or convalescent COVID-19.

This clone has just a few counts. The rearrangement joins TRBV5-1 to TRBJ2-7, with 10 bases fitting TRBD2. The CDR3 covers 18 residues. Trimming cost V 1 base and J 3 bases; bases outside gene matches: 13. Germline loops: CDR1 SGHRS, CDR2 YFSETQ. The DNA for the CDR3 is TGCGCCAGCAGCTTGAACCAACAATTAGCGGGAGGAGGCTACGAGCAGTACTTC. Translated, it gives CASSLNQQLAGGGYEQYF. Combining the CDR3 with reference TRBV5-1 and TRBJ2-7 gives the whole variable domain KAGVTQTPRYLIKTRGQQVTLSCSPISGHRSVSWYQQTPGQGLQFLFEYFSETQRNKGNFPGRFSGRQFSNSRSEMNVSTLELGDSALYLCASSLNQQLAGGGYEQYFGPGTRLTVT.

The J gene is TRBJ1-6, the V gene TRBV19, with 7 bases that match TRBD1. The CDR3 has 14 amino acids. V gave up 7 bases and J gave up 10 bases; unmatched junction bases: 10. The germline CDR1 and CDR2 sequences are LNHDA and SQIVND (reference sequence). CDR3 amino acids: CASTPTGYGSPLHF. The CDR3 DNA is TGTGCCAGTACCCCGACAGGGTATGGATCACCCCTCCACTTT.

The chain combines TRBV28 with TRBJ1-1; D uncertain. Per the germline V gene, CDR1 is MDHEN and CDR2 is SYDVKM. The CDR3 contains 12 residues. Between the trimmed V and J ends, which lost 10 bases and 0 bases, there was a span of 9 bases. CDR3 amino acids: CAISRMNTEAFF. CDR3 nucleotides: TGTGCCATTAGCCGGATGAACACTGAAGCTTTCTTT.

The table lists this clone with a few counts. This chain links TRBV10-3 with TRBJ1-1; D possibly corresponds to TRBD1 (6 bases). V gave up 6 bases and J gave up 6 bases, with 14 bases separating them. Germline-derived CDR1 and CDR2 are ENHRY and SYGVKD. The CDR3 covers 13 residues. The CDR3 protein is CAIRRGGPSEAFF. In nucleotides, the CDR3 is TGTGCCATCAGAAGGGGGGGCCCGTCTGAAGCTTTCTTT.

The chain links TRBV6-6 to TRBJ2-7, with TRBD2 matching over 9 bases. Unmatched junction bases numbered 4, after V lost 6 bases and J lost 1 base. Germline V gives CDR1 MNHNY, CDR2 SVGAGI (reference sequence). The CDR3 sequence is 14 residues long. CDR3 nucleotide sequence: TGTGCCAGCAGGGAGAGCGGGGGGTCCTACGAGCAGTACTTC. This codes for CASRESGGSYEQYF.

The rearrangement links TRBV4-3 to TRBJ2-1, with 7 bases aligning to TRBD2. CDR3 size: 16 residues. Germline-derived CDR1 and CDR2 are LGHNA and YSLEER. Trimming removed 1 base from V and 3 bases from J; junction bases left unmatched: 6. CDR3 residues: CASSQAVAGFYNEQFF. The CDR3 region has the DNA TGCGCCAGCAGCCAAGCGGTAGCGGGCTTCTACAATGAGCAGTTCTTC.

The J gene is TRBJ2-7, the V gene TRBV5-5, with a tentative D call TRBD1 (5 bases). Germline values: CDR1 SGHKS, CDR2 YYEKEE (reference sequence). With 2 bases removed from V and 5 bases from J, the gap between germline ends came to 14 bases. The CDR3 loop spans 14 amino acids. CDR3 sequence (DNA): TGTGCCAGCAGCTTTCAGGGTTCGCCAAACGAGCAGTACTTC. Amino acid sequence: CASSFQGSPNEQYF.

The V and J genes are TRBV3-1 (or the pseudogene TRBV3-2) and TRBJ2-3, with TRBD1 identical over 9 bases. The CDR3 is 16 amino acids. The germline gives CDR1 LGHDT, CDR2 YNNKEL (reference sequence). The trim removed 1 base at V and 4 bases at J, leaving 6 bases unmatched. CDR3 loop: CASSQGQGVVSDTQYF. The CDR3 DNA is TGTGCCAGCAGCCAAGGACAGGGGGTCGTTTCAGATACGCAGTATTTT.

This chain connects TRBV3-1 (or the pseudogene TRBV3-2) to TRBJ2-7; D ambiguous. V lost 2 bases to trimming and J lost 2 bases, with 4 bases between them. CDR1 LGHDT and CDR2 YNNKEL come from the germline V gene (reference sequence). The CDR3 spans 12 residues. The CDR3 spells CASSQIAYEQYF. CDR3 nucleotides: TGTGCCAGCAGCCAAATAGCCTACGAGCAGTACTTC.

The chain is built from TRBV10-3 and TRBJ2-5, with D perhaps matching TRBD1 (6 bases). V gave up 4 bases and J gave up 5 bases, with 8 bases separating them. CDR1 ENHRY and CDR2 SYGVKD come from the germline V gene. This CDR3 region has 12 residues. Here the CDR3 reads CAISVQGETQYF. Written as DNA, the CDR3 is TGTGCCATCAGTGTACAGGGCGAGACCCAGTACTTC.

V is TRBV18 and J is TRBJ1-1, with D possibly being TRBD1 (6 bases). The germline V and J ends were trimmed by 3 bases and 4 bases, with 18 bases remaining between them. The CDR3 extends over 16 amino acids. The V gene's germline CDR1 is KGHSH and CDR2 LQKENI. The CDR3 bases are TGTGCCAGCTCACCTCGGAAGGGGGGGGGAAGCACTGAAGCTTTCTTT. It specifies CASSPRKGGGSTEAFF.

The chain links TRBV10-3 to TRBJ2-7; D not certain. Germline V gene data show CDR1 as ENHRY and CDR2 as SYGVKD. This CDR3 region has 16 residues. Trimming took 2 bases from V and 0 from J, leaving 14 bases between them. The CDR3 spells CAISERFQKSSYEQYF. The CDR3 DNA sequence: TGTGCCATCAGTGAGCGCTTTCAGAAAAGCTCCTACGAGCAGTACTTC.

The chain uses TRBV21-1 and TRBJ2-2; TRBD2 is the table's D call, not checked against the DNA. TRBV21-1 is assigned pseudogene status. The CDR3 is made up of 16 amino acids. CDR3 residues: CASSKERRLNTGELFF. As DNA, the CDR3 is TGTGCCAGCAGCAAAGAGAGGAGGTTAAACACCGGGGAGCTGTTTTTT.

The chain recombines TRBV2 with TRBJ2-3, with TRBD2 matching 8 bases. Germline CDR1 SNHLY, CDR2 FYNNEI. CDR3 size: 15 residues. Trimming at V came to 6 bases and at J to 0 bases, leaving 5 bases not matched to a gene. CDR3 sequence (DNA): TGTGCCAGCAGGTTACTAGCGGTTAGCACAGATACGCAGTATTTT. It yields the protein CASRLLAVSTDTQYF. The whole variable domain, remainder taken from reference TRBV2 and TRBJ2-3, is EPEVTQTPSHQVTQMGQEVILRCVPISNHLYFYWYRQILGQKVEFLVSFYNNEISEKSEIFDDQFSVERPDGSNFTLKIRSTKLEDSAMYFCASRLLAVSTDTQYFGPGTRLTVL.

The rearrangement links TRBV24-1 to TRBJ2-3; 7 bases align to TRBD1. The CDR3 is 15 amino acids. The J segment lost 4 bases and the V segment lost 3 bases, leaving 6 bases of the junction unmatched. Germline V lookup: CDR1 KGHDR, CDR2 SFDVKD. The CDR3 spells CATSDPRQGSDTQYF. CDR3 in DNA: TGTGCCACCAGTGATCCACGACAGGGTTCAGATACGCAGTATTTT.

The chain links TRBV7-9 to TRBJ2-2; 9 bases fit TRBD2. The germline CDR1 and CDR2 sequences are SEHNR and FQNEAQ (reference sequence). After removal of 6 bases from V and 7 bases from J, the junction contained 12 bases not matched to a gene. This CDR3 is 16 amino acids long. The CDR3 nucleotides read TGTGCCAGCAGTTCCTTCGCGGGGGGGCGTCACGGGGAGCTGTTTTTT. Residues: CASSSFAGGRHGELFF.

The rearrangement links TRBV6-5 to TRBJ2-3; 10 bases line up with TRBD1. The CDR3 contains 15 residues. V lost 2 bases and J lost 5; bases outside the gene matches: 4. Looked up from germline, CDR1 is MNHEY and CDR2 is SVGAGI. CDR3 nucleotides: TGTGCCAGCAGTTACGACAGGGGGCGTTTAGATACGCAGTATTTT. Translated, it gives CASSYDRGRLDTQYF.

The chain couples TRBV7-3 to TRBJ2-7; D gene unclear. CDR1 and CDR2 from the germline V gene are SGHTA and FQGTGA. The CDR3 has 14 residues. V shed 2 bases and J shed 4 bases, with 12 bases lying between them. CDR3 coding DNA: TGTGCCAGCAGCTTATCACGTAACAGTTACGAGCAGTACTTC. It encodes CASSLSRNSYEQYF.

In this sample, this clone turned up once. The chain couples TRBV5-1 to TRBJ2-7; 9 bases are a match to TRBD2. V was pared by 2 bases and J by 6 bases, with 9 bases of the junction left unmatched. The CDR3 consists of 15 residues. The germline V gene encodes CDR1 SGHRS and CDR2 YFSETQ. CDR3 sequence reads: CASSFLGSGGPEQYF. The CDR3 coding sequence is TGCGCCAGCAGCTTCCTGGGTAGCGGGGGTCCCGAGCAGTACTTC.

The gene calls are TRBV5-5 and TRBJ2-5, with 11 bases identical to TRBD1. V lost 2 bases and J lost 4; bases outside the gene matches: 4. Germline V gene lookup returns CDR1 SGHKS and CDR2 YYEKEE (reference sequence). The CDR3 covers 15 residues. The CDR3 here is CASSLGGTGGETQYF. For the CDR3, the DNA is TGTGCCAGCAGCTTAGGTGGGACAGGGGGAGAGACCCAGTACTTC.

The chain joins TRBV11-2 to TRBJ1-4; 10 nucleotides align to TRBD1. Germline values: CDR1 SGHAT, CDR2 FQNNGV. The CDR3 covers 14 residues. After removal of 8 bases from V and 8 bases from J, the junction contained 8 bases not matched to a gene. This chain's CDR3 is CASARQGAEEKLFF. The CDR3 DNA is TGTGCCAGCGCCAGACAGGGGGCAGAGGAAAAACTGTTTTTT.

The CDR3 DNA reads as TGTGCCAGCAGCGGAGAGGGACTCGGAGATACGCAGTATTTT. The encoded protein is CASSGEGLGDTQYF. This chain joins TRBV9 and TRBJ2-3, with TRBD2 as a possible D gene (6 bases). There are 14 residues in the CDR3. V dropped 3 bases and J dropped 5 bases, with 13 bases sitting between them. Per germline, CDR1 SGDLS and CDR2 YYNGEE.

The rearrangement links TRBV27 to TRBJ2-7, with a possible D match to TRBD2 (5 bases). The CDR3 extends over 14 amino acids. The ends were cut back, 8 bases at V and 0 bases at J, with 14 bases in the middle. The germline CDR1 and CDR2 sequences are MNHEY and SMNVEV (reference sequence). CDR3 region: CASGLTYVSYEQYF. In DNA, the CDR3 is TGTGCCAGCGGACTTACCTATGTCTCCTACGAGCAGTACTTC.

V is TRBV19 and J is TRBJ2-7; the match to TRBD1 covers 9 bases. Per the germline V gene, CDR1 is LNHDA and CDR2 is SQIVND (reference sequence). The CDR3 is 16 amino acids. V trimming: 2 bases; J trimming: 0 bases; junction bases outside the gene matches: 5. The CDR3 loop reads CASSIPTGGASYEQYF. The DNA for the CDR3 is TGTGCCAGTAGTATACCGACAGGGGGTGCCTCCTACGAGCAGTACTTC.

This clone occurred a few times. V usage is TRBV6-5 and J usage is TRBJ2-7; 12 bases agree with TRBD2. Germline-derived CDR1 and CDR2 are MNHEY and SVGAGI. The V and J ends lost 0 bases and 7 bases, in that order; junction bases with no gene match: 7. This CDR3 is built from 16 residues. This chain's CDR3 is CASSYSLTSGSMEQYF. The CDR3 nucleotides read TGTGCCAGCAGTTACTCGTTGACTAGCGGGAGTATGGAGCAGTACTTC.